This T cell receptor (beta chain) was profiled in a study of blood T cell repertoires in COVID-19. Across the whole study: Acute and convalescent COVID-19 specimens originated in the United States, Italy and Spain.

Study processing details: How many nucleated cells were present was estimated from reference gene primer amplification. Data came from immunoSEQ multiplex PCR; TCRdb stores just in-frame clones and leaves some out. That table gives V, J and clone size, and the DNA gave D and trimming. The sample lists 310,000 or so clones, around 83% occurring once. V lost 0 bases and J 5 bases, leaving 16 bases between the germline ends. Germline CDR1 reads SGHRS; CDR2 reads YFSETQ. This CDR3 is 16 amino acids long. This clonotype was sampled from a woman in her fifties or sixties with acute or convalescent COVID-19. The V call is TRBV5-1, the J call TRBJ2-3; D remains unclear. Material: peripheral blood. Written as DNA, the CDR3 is TGCGCCAGCAGCTTGGCCTTGGATGGAGTGGAAGATACGCAGTATTTT. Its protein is CASSLALDGVEDTQYF.